A single sample is the source of the 2 T cell receptor beta chains below, sequenced in a study of blood T cell repertoires in COVID-19. Produced via immunoSEQ multiplex PCR; TCRdb's table is partial and in-frame only. The sample carries 150,000 or so clones, about 88% recorded once. Sequencing was done on a sample of peripheral blood. These receptors originate from a man aged 55-75 years with acute or convalescent COVID-19.

The gene calls are TRBV5-1 and TRBJ1-2, with no clear D. Germline lookup yields CDR1 SGHRS and CDR2 YFSETQ. Trimming removed 4 bases from V and 6 bases from J, with 10 bases in between. The CDR3 has 12 residues. Here the CDR3 reads CASSVTRDGYTF. The CDR3, as DNA: TGCGCCAGCAGCGTCACTCGGGATGGCTACACCTTC.

This clone appeared once. The chain has TRBV21-1 and TRBJ1-5. TRBV21-1 is given as a pseudogene. There are 15 residues in the CDR3. The CDR3 DNA reads as TGTGCCAGCGACCCGGGGGGAGGGGATTATCAGCCCCAGCATTTT. Amino acids: CASDPGGGDYQPQHF.